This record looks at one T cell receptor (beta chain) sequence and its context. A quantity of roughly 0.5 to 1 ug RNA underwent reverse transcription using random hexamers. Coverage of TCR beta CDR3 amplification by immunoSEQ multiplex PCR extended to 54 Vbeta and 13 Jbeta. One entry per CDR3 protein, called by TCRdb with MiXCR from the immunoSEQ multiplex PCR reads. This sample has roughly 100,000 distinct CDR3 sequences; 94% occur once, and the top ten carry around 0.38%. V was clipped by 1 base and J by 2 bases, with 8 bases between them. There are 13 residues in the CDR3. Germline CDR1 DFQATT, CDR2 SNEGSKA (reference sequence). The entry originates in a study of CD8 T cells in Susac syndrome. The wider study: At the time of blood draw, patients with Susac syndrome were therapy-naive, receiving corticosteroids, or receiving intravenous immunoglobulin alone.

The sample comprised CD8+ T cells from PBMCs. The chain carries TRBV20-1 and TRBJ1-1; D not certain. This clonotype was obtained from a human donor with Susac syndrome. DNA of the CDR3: TGCAGTGCTAGAGGGGCAGTTAACACTGAAGCTTTCTTT. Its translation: CSARGAVNTEAFF.